The rows below give T cell receptor beta chains drawn from one sample of a study of T-cell memory formation after mild COVID-19. MiXCR was run by TCRdb on the 5' RACE reads, yielding one entry per CDR3 protein. The data contain about 350,000 distinct CDR3 sequences, roughly 13% of them singletons. The sample consisted of PBMCs or a T cell subset sorted from them (not recorded which). These receptors were taken from a man aged 18 to 29 who had mild COVID-19 (a few samples of this study predate the infection). Cell type and time point are not known. CDR3s include the opening cysteine and the closing phenylalanine or tryptophan. A D gene is named only where the DNA matches it firmly. Size values are once, few and many counts, or a class for expanded clones, and some rows have none.

DNA,CDR3,V,J,size,D
TGTGCCAGCAGCTTACAATACAGCTCTGGGGCCAACGTCCTGACTTTC,CASSLQYSSGANVLTF,TRBV7-2,TRBJ2-6,many,-
TGTGCCAGCAGCCGGGGACAGGGGGCTTTAAATGAGCAGTTCTTC,CASSRGQGALNEQFF,TRBV3-1,TRBJ2-1,few,TRBD1
TGTGCCAGTAAAAGGGCCGGCGATACCGGGGAGCTGTTTTTT,CASKRAGDTGELFF,TRBV27,TRBJ2-2,-,-
TGCGCCAGCAGCCAAGTCCCAACAGATACGCAGTATTTT,CASSQVPTDTQYF,TRBV4-1,TRBJ2-3,-,-
TGTGCCAGCAGTGAACAGCGGGGGGCCAGTGAGACCCAGTACTTC,CASSEQRGASETQYF,TRBV2,TRBJ2-5,-,TRBD2
TGTGCCAGCAGTTACTCAGCTAGCGGGCAATACAATGAGCAGTTCTTC,CASSYSASGQYNEQFF,TRBV6-5,TRBJ2-1,many,TRBD2
TGCGCCAGCAGCCAGGAAGGGGCGGCCGGGGAGCTGTTTTTT,CASSQEGAAGELFF,TRBV4-1,TRBJ2-2,-,-
TGTGCCACCCGACAGGGGATATACACTGAAGCTTTCTTT,CATRQGIYTEAFF,TRBV6-2/TRBV6-3,TRBJ1-1,many,TRBD1
TGTGCCAGCAGCAAATCCAGGACTAGCGGGACGCGCGAGCAGTACTTC,CASSKSRTSGTREQYF,TRBV7-3,TRBJ2-7,-,TRBD2
TGCGCCAGCAGCCAAGAGAGCTCCTACGAGCAGTACTTC,CASSQESSYEQYF,TRBV4-1,TRBJ2-7,few,-
TGTGCCAGCAGCACCCACCGTGGTGGCTACACCTTC,CASSTHRGGYTF,TRBV7-9,TRBJ1-2,few,-
TGCGCCAGCACCCGTAGCGGGGGGGACACAGATACGCAGTATTTT,CASTRSGGDTDTQYF,TRBV5-1,TRBJ2-3,few,TRBD2
TGTGCCAGCAGCCAAGAGGGGCTGGGGACGGAACTGTTTTTT,CASSQEGLGTELFF,TRBV4-2,TRBJ1-4,few,-
TGTGCCAGCAGGGGGGACCACCCTAACTATGGCTACACCTTC,CASRGDHPNYGYTF,TRBV27,TRBJ1-2,few,-
TGCGCCAGCAGCTTGTCGGTCGTGCAGACACACCCAGCATATGGCTACACCTTC,CASSLSVVQTHPAYGYTF,TRBV5-1,TRBJ1-2,-,-
TGCGCCAGCAGCTTGGGCCGACGGGACAGCTACCTCATGAACACTGAAGCTTTCTTT,CASSLGRRDSYLMNTEAFF,TRBV5-1,TRBJ1-1,many,TRBD1